Presented here are 24 T cell receptor beta chains from one specimen sequenced in a study of Graves' ophthalmopathy and Graves' hyperthyroidism. Amplification of TCR beta CDR3 regions used RNA transcripts. RT-PCR was first run with HTBI primers, then multiplex PCR in a second round. TCRdb re-analysed the multiplex PCR reads in MiXCR, keeping a single row per CDR3 protein. The table lists approximately 410,000 distinct CDR3 sequences, roughly 14% of them singletons. Input material: peripheral blood. The receptors shown here come from a woman between 18 and 29 years old with stable Graves' hyperthyroidism.

This clonotype occurred many times. At one end the junction does not follow the germline gene, possibly because of a read error. V is TRBV6-1 and J is TRBJ1-5; D is perhaps TRBD1 (6 bases). The germline CDR1 and CDR2 sequences are MNHNS and SASEGT. The CDR3 loop spans 15 amino acids. CDR3 loop: CASGETGASNQPQHF. In nucleotides, the CDR3 is TGTGCCAGCGGTGAGACAGGTGCGAGCAATCAGCCCCAGCATTTT.

The rearrangement uses TRBV11-2 and TRBJ1-2; TRBD1 agrees at 7 bases. The V gene end was trimmed by 0 bases and the J gene end by 8 bases; junction bases not matched to a gene: 9. This CDR3 has 15 amino acids. In germline, CDR1 is SGHAT, CDR2 FQNNGV. Written as DNA, the CDR3 is TGTGCCAGCAGCTTAGATAGGGGGCCTGGAGGAGGCTACACCTTC. Amino acid sequence: CASSLDRGPGGGYTF. The whole variable domain, remainder taken from reference TRBV11-2 and TRBJ1-2, is EAGVAQSPRYKIIEKRQSVAFWCNPISGHATLYWYQQILGQGPKLLIQFQNNGVVDDSQLPKDRFSAERLKGVDSTLKIQPAKLEDSAVYLCASSLDRGPGGGYTFGSGTRLTVV.

This clonotype was counted ten times or more. J is TRBJ1-1 and V is TRBV7-2, with D perhaps matching TRBD1 (5 bases). This CDR3 is 14 amino acids long. Trimming shortened V by 3 bases and J by 4 bases, and 12 bases separated the two germline ends. Germline CDR1 SGHTA, CDR2 FQGNSA. CDR3 residues: CASSLDIQGTEAFF. In DNA, the CDR3 is TGTGCCAGCAGCTTGGACATCCAGGGCACTGAAGCTTTCTTT.

The rearrangement joins TRBV27 to TRBJ2-5; 7 positions agree with TRBD2. CDR1 is MNHEY and CDR2 is SMNVEV in the germline V gene (reference sequence). V shed 5 bases, J shed 5 bases, and the junction held 17 bases outside the gene matches. CDR3 size: 17 residues. DNA for the CDR3: TGTGCCAGCAGTGCAACCGGGACTAATCATTTATTGGAGACCCAGTACTTC. Protein sequence: CASSATGTNHLLETQYF.

Ten or more counts support this clonotype. The rearrangement links TRBV27 to TRBJ1-2; 9 bases are shared with TRBD1. Trimming cost V 6 bases and J 8 bases; bases outside gene matches: 10. CDR1 and CDR2 from the germline V gene are MNHEY and SMNVEV (reference sequence). The CDR3 spans 14 residues. The CDR3 is CASSRLGQGRGYTF. The CDR3 DNA sequence: TGTGCCAGCAGCCGCCTAGGACAGGGGAGGGGCTACACCTTC.

This clonotype was observed at least ten times. This CDR3 reads CASSGDQTAEAFF. CDR3 nucleotides: TGTGCCAGCAGTGGCGACCAAACGGCTGAAGCTTTCTTT. This chain joins TRBV2 and TRBJ1-1; the D is unclear. Germline V gene lookup returns CDR1 SNHLY and CDR2 FYNNEI. The length of the CDR3 is 13 residues. Trimming cost V 4 bases and J 6 bases, with 12 bases left between them.

This clonotype was detected a few times. The chain uses TRBV4-1 and TRBJ1-3; weak D call: TRBD1 (5 bases). V shed 2 bases and J shed 4 bases, with 12 bases lying between them. Per germline, CDR1 MGHRA and CDR2 YSYEKL. The CDR3 totals 15 residues. Written as DNA, the CDR3 is TGCGCCAGCAGCCAAAGTAACAGGCAAGGAAACACCATATATTTT. Translation gives CASSQSNRQGNTIYF.

This clonotype was detected ten times or more. The chain combines TRBV12-3 or TRBV12-4 with TRBJ1-6, with 7 bases matching TRBD1. This CDR3 comprises 13 residues. Germline trimming cut 6 bases from V and 8 bases from J; bases unmatched to any gene: 4. CDR3 loop: CASRDRDYSPLHF. The DNA for the CDR3 is TGTGCCAGCAGAGACAGGGACTATTCACCCCTCCACTTT.

The gene calls are TRBV2 and TRBJ2-7, with 7 bases identical to TRBD2. In germline, CDR1 is SNHLY, CDR2 FYNNEI. The CDR3 has 15 residues. V shed 2 bases and J 4 bases; nucleotides not matched to a gene: 8. CDR3 in amino acids: CASSEWRREPYEQYF. The CDR3 nucleotides read TGTGCCAGCAGTGAATGGAGGCGGGAGCCTTACGAGCAGTACTTC.

This clonotype was seen repeatedly, ten times or more. CDR3 bases: TGTGCCAGCAGTGAGGGCGAAGCTTTCTTT. Its protein product is CASSEGEAFF. V is TRBV2 and J is TRBJ1-1, with D hard to call. CDR1 SNHLY and CDR2 FYNNEI come from the germline V gene. V was pared by 3 bases and J by 8 bases, with 4 bases between. This CDR3 is 10 amino acids long.

The chain joins TRBV6-1 to TRBJ1-5, with D possibly being TRBD1 (6 bases). V was cut by 6 bases and J by 2 bases, with 14 bases left in between. The CDR3 is made up of 15 amino acids. Germline V gene lookup returns CDR1 MNHNS and CDR2 SASEGT. The CDR3 loop reads CASRPDRSGNQPQHF. In DNA, the CDR3 is TGTGCCAGCAGACCCGACAGGTCGGGCAATCAGCCCCAGCATTTT.

Only a few counts were recorded for this clonotype. The chain links TRBV7-8 to TRBJ1-1; 8 nucleotides agree with TRBD1. The CDR3 is made up of 14 amino acids. Unmatched junction bases numbered 5, after V lost 5 bases and J lost 3 bases. Germline V lookup: CDR1 SGHVS, CDR2 FQNEAQ. The CDR3 region has the DNA TGTGCCAGCAGCGGCCAGACAGGGGACACTGAAGCTTTCTTT. Its translation: CASSGQTGDTEAFF.

This clonotype was seen many times. The gene calls are TRBV25-1 and TRBJ2-2, with D perhaps matching TRBD1 or TRBD2 (5 bases each). The CDR3 runs to 15 residues. Trimming cost V 3 bases and J 7 bases, with 15 bases left between them. From germline, CDR1 is MGHDK and CDR2 SYGVNS. The DNA of the CDR3 is TGTGCCAGCAGTGAGGGACCCGCCCTTATCGGGGAGCTGTTTTTT. This translates into CASSEGPALIGELFF.

This clonotype occurred many times. V and J are TRBV4-2 and TRBJ1-6; no definite D call. The CDR3 consists of 12 residues. From germline, CDR1 is LGHNA and CDR2 YNFKEQ. Trimming pared 2 bases from V and 9 bases from J, leaving 5 bases between. The CDR3 is CASSQFGSPLHF. Here the CDR3 DNA reads TGTGCCAGCAGCCAATTTGGTTCACCCCTCCACTTT.

This clonotype was counted ten times or more. This chain connects TRBV7-9 to TRBJ1-1; TRBD1 aligns across 9 bases. This CDR3 comprises 14 residues. V was clipped by 6 bases and J by 2 bases; unmatched bases: 4. Germline lookup yields CDR1 SEHNR and CDR2 FQNEAQ (reference sequence). The CDR3 nucleotides read TGTGCCAGCAGACAGGGGGCTCGAAACACTGAAGCTTTCTTT. It is translated as CASRQGARNTEAFF.

This clonotype was picked up many times. This chain uses TRBV6-5 with TRBJ2-2; TRBD1 agrees at 9 bases. Germline V gene lookup returns CDR1 MNHEY and CDR2 SVGAGI. V was clipped by 2 bases and J by 6 bases; unmatched bases: 1. This CDR3 region has 14 residues. CDR3 in DNA: TGTGCCAGCAGTTACGGGACAGGGCCCGGGGAGCTGTTTTTT. It yields the protein CASSYGTGPGELFF.

The chain is built from TRBV12-5 and TRBJ1-2; D is uncertain. V was shortened by 7 bases and J by 4 bases, with 16 bases between the two germline ends. There are 14 residues in the CDR3. CDR1 and CDR2 from the germline V gene are LGHNT and FRNRAP. CDR3 DNA: TGTGCTAGTGCCTTGGGATGGGTATCCTATGGCTACACCTTC. Translation: CASALGWVSYGYTF.

The genes are TRBV24-1 and TRBJ2-5; tentative D call: TRBD2 (6 bases). V was shortened by 5 bases and J by 0 bases, with 18 bases between the two germline ends. The CDR3 spans 17 residues. The germline CDR1 and CDR2 sequences are KGHDR and SFDVKD. Here the CDR3 DNA reads TGTGCCACCAGTGTATTTGAGGACGGGAGCTACCAAGAGACCCAGTACTTC. The encoded protein is CATSVFEDGSYQETQYF.

This clonotype was observed a few times. The V and J genes are TRBV6-1 and TRBJ2-5; no firm D call. The CDR3 contains 13 residues. The germline V gene encodes CDR1 MNHNS and CDR2 SASEGT. V shed 6 bases and J shed 7 bases, with 15 bases lying between them. CDR3 sequence: CASSRGETGTQYF. CDR3 nucleotide sequence: TGTGCCAGCAGCCGCGGTGAAACTGGGACCCAGTACTTC.

In its sample, this clonotype was seen a few times. The V call is TRBV6-1, the J call TRBJ2-7; either TRBD1 or TRBD2 may fit D (5 bases each). V lost 1 base and J 5 bases, leaving 12 bases between the germline ends. Germline V lookup: CDR1 MNHNS, CDR2 SASEGT. The CDR3 is 14 residues long. The CDR3, as DNA: TGTGCCAGCAGTGAAGTGACAAGGGGACACGAGCAGTACTTC. Translation: CASSEVTRGHEQYF.

This clonotype came up many times. V is TRBV20-1 and J is TRBJ2-5; D ambiguous. Germline V lookup: CDR1 DFQATT, CDR2 SNEGSKA (reference sequence). V shed 0 bases and J shed 0 bases, with 11 bases lying between them. This CDR3 contains 15 residues. The CDR3 here is CSARDSAEYQETQYF. The CDR3 DNA follows: TGCAGTGCTAGAGATTCGGCGGAGTACCAAGAGACCCAGTACTTC.

This clonotype was seen repeatedly, ten times or more. V and J are TRBV6-5 and TRBJ1-3; D is undetermined. The CDR3 totals 16 residues. The germline CDR1 and CDR2 sequences are MNHEY and SVGAGI. The V end lost 0 bases, the J end lost 0 bases, and 9 bases lay between the germline ends. CDR3 bases: TGTGCCAGCAGTTACTCCACCCCTAGCTCTGGAAACACCATATATTTT. Protein sequence: CASSYSTPSSGNTIYF.

This clonotype occurred many times. The genes are TRBV9 and TRBJ1-2; 8 bases fit TRBD1. The V gene's germline CDR1 is SGDLS and CDR2 YYNGEE. The trim removed 0 bases at V and 8 bases at J, leaving 6 bases unmatched. This CDR3 spans 14 amino acids. This chain's CDR3 is CASSVDRGMRGYTF. The DNA of the CDR3 is TGTGCCAGCAGCGTAGACAGGGGGATGCGCGGCTACACCTTC.

In this sample, this clonotype turned up a few times. The chain carries TRBV18 and TRBJ1-1; D may be TRBD1 (6 bases). Germline V gives CDR1 KGHSH, CDR2 LQKENI. CDR3 length: 16 residues. Between the trimmed V and J ends, which lost 6 bases and 0 bases, there was a span of 17 bases. CDR3 loop: CASSLSRGVMNTEAFF. The DNA for the CDR3 is TGTGCCAGCTCGCTTTCAAGGGGGGTCATGAACACTGAAGCTTTCTTT.